What follows describes a single T cell receptor beta chain. Antigen: not known. The CDR3 consists of 14 residues. CDR1 SNHLY and CDR2 FYNNEI come from the germline V gene. V dropped 4 bases and J dropped 6 bases, with 13 bases sitting between them. The sample comes from a study of post-analysis software for immune sequencing data. The TCR beta cDNA libraries carried unique molecular identifiers. In TCRdb, the PCR reads were re-called with MiXCR into one record per CDR3 protein. Here the sample spans 350,000 to 500,000 distinct CDR3 sequences, about 39% being singletons. Study-level points and caveats: Significantly decreased normalized Chao1 diversity was recorded for multiple sclerosis patients relative to controls. Compared with controls, patients had more of five or six TRBV segments, including TRBV5-6, TRBV5-1 and TRBV20-1. Samples from one preparation batch, clustered by F measure, grouped strongly together.

Sequences were obtained from blood. J is TRBJ2-1 and V is TRBV2; D unresolved. The receptor's source is a girl aged 2 to 9 with multiple sclerosis. The CDR3 sequence is CASSVALTSNEQFF. The CDR3 DNA reads as TGTGCCAGCAGTGTTGCCCTTACCTCCAATGAGCAGTTCTTC.